The clone carrying this T cell receptor beta chain was detected ten times or more. Amplification yielded TCR beta CDR3 regions, with RNA transcripts as the source. HTBI primers were used for first-round RT-PCR of the TCR CDR3. TCRdb analysed the multiplex PCR reads with MiXCR anew, one entry per CDR3 protein. The sample contains a few hundred thousand distinct CDR3 sequences, 15% of which appear only once. This record comes from a study of T cells in Graves' hyperthyroidism and ophthalmopathy. The germline V gene encodes CDR1 LGHDT and CDR2 YNNKEL (reference sequence). With V trimmed by 0 bases and J by 2 bases, 14 bases remained unmatched. The CDR3 has 19 amino acids. PBMCs were obtained from about 9 ml fresh peripheral blood.

The genes are TRBV3-1 and TRBJ2-5; 8 bases agree with TRBD2. The clonotype originates from a woman aged 30 to 39 with Graves' hyperthyroidism. The sequenced sample was blood. CDR3 coding DNA: TGTGCCAGCAGCCAAGATTCCCCAGGGACCACGGGAGGGCAAGAGACCCAGTACTTC. Translating gives CASSQDSPGTTGGQETQYF.